Each of the 29 T cell receptor beta chains below was sequenced from the same sample in a study of blood T cells in healthy people across ages. The authors ran a second PCR of about 6 to 12 cycles using a sample-barcoded 5' primer and a J-beta primer mix. MiXCR, run by TCRdb on the 5' RACE reads, gives a single entry per CDR3 protein. The repertoire holds hundreds of thousands of distinct CDR3 sequences, about half seen once, with 45% to 60% in the top ten. The specimen was blood. Every receptor here comes from a man aged 60 to 69 in good health.

This clonotype occurred a few times. The chain links TRBV6-5 to TRBJ2-7; D uncertain. Trimming took 6 bases from V and 4 from J, leaving 13 bases between them. Germline CDR1 and CDR2: MNHEY and SVGAGI. This CDR3 is built from 13 residues. The CDR3 sequence is CASRSVGSYEQYF. The CDR3 region has the DNA TGTGCCAGCAGGTCCGTAGGGTCGTACGAGCAGTACTTC.

Only one count was recorded for this clonotype. This rearrangement joins TRBV29-1 to TRBJ1-2; D is unclear. V gave up 0 bases and J gave up 6 bases, with 11 bases separating them. The CDR3 covers 13 residues. CDR1 is SQVTM and CDR2 is ANQGSEA in the germline V gene. The CDR3: CSVEDPQVDGYTF. CDR3 DNA sequence: TGCAGCGTTGAAGATCCTCAAGTTGATGGCTACACCTTC.

V gene TRBV7-2 combines with J gene TRBJ2-3, with 7 bases that match TRBD2. The CDR3 spans 13 residues. CDR1 and CDR2 from the germline V gene are SGHTA and FQGNSA. V trimming: 5 bases; J trimming: 9 bases; junction bases outside the gene matches: 8. The CDR3, as DNA: TGTGCCAGCAGCAGCGGGATGGGTCGGACGCAGTATTTT. It yields the protein CASSSGMGRTQYF.

About this clonotype itself: Since a much larger clone is just one base distant, this may be a read error. As the CDR3 is not closed by the conserved phenylalanine or tryptophan, this likely results from a read error. As DNA, the CDR3 is TGCGCCAGCAGTGAGGCAGGCACAGATACGCAGTATCTT. It translates to CASSEAGTDTQYL. This chain joins TRBV10-1 and TRBJ2-3; no clear D gene. V lost 2 bases, J lost 1 base, and 4 bases lay in between. The germline V gene has CDR1 WNHNN and CDR2 SYGVQD (reference sequence). CDR3 length equals 13 residues.

The V and J genes are TRBV6-2 or TRBV6-3 and TRBJ1-4, with 7 nucleotides matching TRBD1. The V gene end was trimmed by 6 bases and the J gene end by 8 bases; junction bases not matched to a gene: 6. The CDR3 sequence is 13 residues long. Germline V gives CDR1 MNHEY, CDR2 SVGEGT. The CDR3 DNA is TGTGCCAGCAGCAGGACAGGCTACGAAAAACTGTTTTTT. Translating it yields CASSRTGYEKLFF.

This clonotype has just one count. The chain uses TRBV13 and TRBJ2-1; TRBD1 matches at 9 bases. The DNA end is more similar to TRBJ2-7, so the J call may be wrong. CDR1 and CDR2 (germline): PRHDT, FYEKMQ (reference sequence). This CDR3 has 14 residues. CDR3 sequence reads: CASSAGQGNYEQYF. CDR3 nucleotides: TGTGCCAGCAGCGCTGGACAGGGGAACTACGAGCAGTACTTC.

The genes are TRBV6-5 and TRBJ1-5, with a tentative D call TRBD1 (5 bases). Germline CDR1 reads MNHEY; CDR2 reads SVGAGI. The CDR3 is 15 amino acids. Trimming took off 5 bases at V and 1 base at J, with 12 bases between the two ends. The CDR3 coding sequence is TGTGCCAGCAGTCGCACCCCAGGGAGCAATCAGCCCCAGCATTTT. It codes for CASSRTPGSNQPQHF.

The chain uses TRBV14 and TRBJ1-3, with 9 bases fitting TRBD1. J lost 5 bases, V lost 4 bases, and 3 bases had no gene match. The CDR3 has 14 residues. Germline CDR1 SGHDN, CDR2 FVKESK. The CDR3 sequence is CASSPGTGRNTIYF. CDR3 nucleotide sequence: TGTGCCAGCAGCCCCGGGACAGGGCGAAACACCATATATTTT.

The chain recombines TRBV2 with TRBJ2-7, with 7 bases lining up with TRBD2. The CDR3 runs to 15 residues. Germline lookup yields CDR1 SNHLY and CDR2 FYNNEI. V dropped 6 bases and J dropped 4; count of bases not matched to a gene: 12. The CDR3 DNA follows: TGTGCCAGCAGCTCACGGGGGGTACTACCTTACGAGCAGTACTTC. Protein: CASSSRGVLPYEQYF.

Here the CDR3 DNA reads TGTGCCATCAGTGAGCCCCCCTCCGATACGCAGTATTTT. It specifies CAISEPPSDTQYF. The chain uses TRBV10-3 and TRBJ2-3; D not resolved. Germline loops: CDR1 ENHRY, CDR2 SYGVKD. The V and J ends lost 2 bases and 6 bases respectively, with 9 bases between them. The CDR3 has 13 amino acids.

This clonotype has more than one count but fewer than ten. The J gene is TRBJ2-7, the V gene TRBV30; tentatively, D is TRBD2 (5 bases). The CDR3 loop spans 15 amino acids. Trimming left V 0 bases short and J 0 bases short, with 12 bases between. CDR1 is GTSNPN, CDR2 SVGIG, per germline (reference sequence). CDR3 residues: CAWSVKDSSSYEQYF. The CDR3 bases are TGTGCCTGGAGTGTTAAGGACTCGAGCTCCTACGAGCAGTACTTC.

This sequence joins TRBV7-9 and TRBJ1-6; D is unclear. The CDR3 extends over 14 amino acids. Germline lookup yields CDR1 SEHNR and CDR2 FQNEAQ (reference sequence). V dropped 1 base and J dropped 5 bases, with 6 bases sitting between them. The DNA for the CDR3 is TGTGCCAGCAGCTTAGAGGCCCATAATTCACCCCTCCACTTT. Encoded protein: CASSLEAHNSPLHF.

The chain combines TRBV6-1 with TRBJ2-7, with TRBD2 matching 13 bases. Germline V gives CDR1 MNHNS, CDR2 SASEGT. Trimming took 1 base from V and 7 from J; bases not matched to a gene: 4. The CDR3 has 15 residues. CDR3 DNA: TGTGCCAGCAGTGAAGGGACTAGCGGGGGTCGGGAGCAGTACTTC. Translating gives CASSEGTSGGREQYF.

This clonotype was observed a single time. The rearrangement links TRBV20-1 to TRBJ2-3; TRBD2 is a possible D gene (5 bases). The CDR3 has 15 residues. Per germline, CDR1 DFQATT and CDR2 SNEGSKA (reference sequence). V was shortened by 1 base and J by 1 base, with 12 bases between the two germline ends. CDR3 in amino acids: CSARVGAQRTDTQYF. The CDR3 nucleotides are TGCAGTGCTAGAGTGGGAGCCCAACGCACAGATACGCAGTATTTT.

This clonotype was seen a single time. J is TRBJ2-7 and V is TRBV14; D unclear. The end of the DNA aligns better with TRBJ2-4, so the J call may be wrong. This CDR3 is built from 14 residues. The germline V gene encodes CDR1 SGHDN and CDR2 FVKESK. CDR3 DNA sequence: TGTGCCAGCAGCCGAGGCGACACCACGAACATTCAGTACTTC. Translating gives CASSRGDTTNIQYF.

This clonotype was picked up one time. With a much larger clone just one base away, this may be a read error. This chain joins TRBV5-1 and TRBJ2-7, with 9 bases fitting TRBD1. Germline CDR1 and CDR2: SGHRS and YFSETQ. The CDR3 sequence is 14 residues long. The trim removed 4 bases at V and 7 bases at J, leaving 9 bases unmatched. The CDR3 loop reads CASSPDRGYSEQYF. CDR3 DNA: TGCGCCAGCAGCCCGGACAGGGGCTACAGTGAGCAGTACTTC.

This clonotype was observed once. The rearrangement joins TRBV7-2 to TRBJ2-1, with D uncertain. The germline V gene encodes CDR1 SGHTA and CDR2 FQGNSA. Between the trimmed V and J ends, which lost 5 bases and 9 bases, there was a span of 14 bases. The CDR3 consists of 13 residues. CDR3 sequence reads: CASSQTLHGEQFF. CDR3 nucleotide sequence: TGTGCCAGCAGCCAAACCCTACACGGTGAGCAGTTCTTC.

Note on this clonotype: The junction and the germline gene differ at one end; a read error may be behind it. This chain links TRBV7-2 with TRBJ2-5; D is possibly TRBD1 (5 bases). The CDR3 extends over 16 amino acids. Germline V gene data show CDR1 as SGHTA and CDR2 as FQGNSA. Written as DNA, the CDR3 is TGTGCTAGCAGCTCCCAGACAGTCTTCGGTCGAGAGACCCAGTACTTC. Its translation: CASSSQTVFGRETQYF. The full variable domain, with the rest looked up from reference TRBV7-2 and TRBJ2-5, is GAGVSQSPSNKVTEKGKDVELRCDPISGHTALYWYRQSLGQGLEFLIYFQGNSAPDKSGLPSDRFSAERTGGSVSTLTIQRTQQEDSAVYLCASSSQTVFGRETQYFGPGTRLLVL.

V gene TRBV7-2 combines with J gene TRBJ2-5, with D perhaps matching TRBD2 (6 bases). Trimming left V 1 base short and J 2 bases short, with 17 bases between. Per the germline V gene, CDR1 is SGHTA and CDR2 is FQGNSA. The CDR3 runs 17 residues. Here the CDR3 reads CASSLGQGGLVQETQYF. The CDR3 DNA follows: TGTGCCAGCAGCTTAGGGCAGGGAGGCCTCGTTCAAGAGACCCAGTACTTC.

This clonotype was seen a few times. The rearrangement links TRBV6-2 or TRBV6-3 to TRBJ1-5, with 9 bases aligning to TRBD1. Germline V CDR1 and CDR2: MNHEY, SVGEGT. V lost 7 bases and J lost 5; bases outside the gene matches: 9. The CDR3 is 15 amino acids. CDR3 DNA: TGTGCCAGCATCCCCGGCGACAGGGGGGATCAGCCCCAGCATTTT. This codes for CASIPGDRGDQPQHF.

This sequence joins TRBV7-2 and TRBJ2-1; 9 bases are a match to TRBD2. The CDR3 totals 17 residues. Germline V CDR1 and CDR2: SGHTA, FQGNSA. V shed 1 base, J shed 9 bases, and the junction held 13 bases outside the gene matches. CDR3 DNA: TGTGCCAGCAGCTTAGACTCGGGTCTAGCGGGGCGGGCTGAGCAGTTCTTC. Translated, it gives CASSLDSGLAGRAEQFF.

This chain joins TRBV12-3 or TRBV12-4 and TRBJ2-3; D perhaps matches TRBD1 (6 bases). CDR3 length: 14 residues. The V end lost 5 bases, the J end lost 15 bases, and 24 bases lay between the germline ends. In DNA, the CDR3 is TGTGCCAGCAGTCCGGACAGTCATACAGATATGCAATATTTT. Protein sequence: CASSPDSHTDMQYF.

The J gene is TRBJ2-1, the V gene TRBV11-1, with 9 bases that match TRBD2. This CDR3 is built from 17 residues. J gave up 4 bases and V 5 bases, and 12 bases lay outside the gene matches. Germline loops: CDR1 SGHAT, CDR2 FQDESV (reference sequence). The CDR3, as DNA: TGTGCCAGCAGCGTGACTAGCGGAGGGCATTATTACAATGAGCAGTTCTTC. It codes for CASSVTSGGHYYNEQFF. Full variable domain (remainder filled in from reference TRBV11-1 and TRBJ2-1): EAEVAQSPRYKITEKSQAVAFWCDPISGHATLYWYRQILGQGPELLVQFQDESVVDDSQLPKDRFSAERLKGVDSTLKIQPAELGDSAMYLCASSVTSGGHYYNEQFFGPGTRLTVL.

This chain joins TRBV13 and TRBJ2-3; D not resolved. The germline V gene has CDR1 PRHDT and CDR2 FYEKMQ (reference sequence). Trimming took off 1 base at V and 4 bases at J, with 6 bases between the two ends. The CDR3 length is 13 residues. The CDR3, as DNA: TGTGCCAGCAGCTTAGTAGATGCAGATACGCAGTATTTT. The encoded protein is CASSLVDADTQYF.

This sequence joins TRBV19 and TRBJ1-1; no definite D call. Germline CDR1 is LNHDA and CDR2 is SQIVND (reference sequence). The V and J ends lost 5 bases and 5 bases respectively, with 15 bases between them. The length of the CDR3 is 14 residues. DNA of the CDR3: TGTGCCAGTAGTTCCCCCGGGCGGAAGACTGAAGCTTTCTTT. It specifies CASSSPGRKTEAFF.

This chain links TRBV28 with TRBJ2-6; possibly TRBD1 for D (6 bases). With 2 bases removed from V and 15 bases from J, the gap between germline ends came to 23 bases. The CDR3 is 16 amino acids. Per germline, CDR1 MDHEN and CDR2 SYDVKM. The CDR3 DNA follows: TGTGCCAGCAGTTTAGGTGTTAAGGTGGGGACATCGAGCCTGACTTTC. As protein: CASSLGVKVGTSSLTF.

The chain employs TRBV25-1 and TRBJ1-2, with 9 positions matching TRBD1. Germline trimming cut 5 bases from V and 4 bases from J; bases unmatched to any gene: 8. Germline CDR1 is MGHDK and CDR2 is SYGVNS. The CDR3 is 15 amino acids. CDR3 protein: CASSTGQGTVYGYTF. As DNA, the CDR3 is TGTGCCAGCAGTACCGGACAGGGGACTGTCTATGGCTACACCTTC.

This chain uses TRBV21-1 with TRBJ2-7. TRBV21-1 is noted as a pseudogene. CDR3 length: 16 amino acids. As DNA, the CDR3 is TGTGCCAGCAGTCAAATGGCCGTACTTACCTCCTACGAGCAGTACTTC. It encodes CASSQMAVLTSYEQYF.

Note on this clonotype: A much larger clone differs by one base, so this may be a read error. V is TRBV5-6 and J is TRBJ2-7, with a weak D call TRBD2 (6 bases). Looked up from germline, CDR1 is SGHDT and CDR2 is YYEEEE. The CDR3 consists of 14 residues. CDR3 sequence: CVSSLLGGGYEQYF. The DNA for the CDR3 is TGTGTCAGCAGCTTGCTCGGGGGAGGCTACGAGCAGTACTTC.